The 15 T cell receptor beta chains given below trace back to one sample, sequenced in a study of CD8 T cells in Susac syndrome. Random hexamers primed reverse transcription of about 0.45 to 1 ug RNA. TCRdb called the immunoSEQ multiplex PCR reads again in MiXCR, with one record for every CDR3 protein. The sample lists 77,000 or so distinct CDR3 sequences, approximately 94% occurring once. Source material: CD4+ T cells from PBMCs. These receptors were taken from a human donor with Susac syndrome.

J is TRBJ2-5 and V is TRBV11-1; TRBD2 aligns across 12 bases. The CDR3 has 20 residues. Germline CDR1 reads SGHAT; CDR2 reads FQDESV (reference sequence). V was clipped by 5 bases and J by 5 bases; unmatched bases: 21. CDR3 residues: CASSPGTSGLWIGEGETQYF. The CDR3 nucleotides read TGTGCCAGCAGCCCCGGGACTAGCGGGTTGTGGATAGGAGAAGGGGAGACCCAGTACTTC.

In DNA form, the CDR3 reads TGTGCCACCAGCAGAGCGGTCGGACTAGCGGGAGAGGGCCCCTACAATGAGCAGTTCTTC. Protein product: CATSRAVGLAGEGPYNEQFF. This chain uses TRBV15 with TRBJ2-1, with 13 bases aligning to TRBD2. Trimming cost V 1 base and J 2 bases; bases outside gene matches: 11. This CDR3 is 20 amino acids long. Germline CDR1 LNHNV, CDR2 YYDKDF (reference sequence).

A single count supports this clonotype. The gene calls are TRBV6-5 and TRBJ1-2; D might be TRBD1 (5 bases). CDR3 size: 12 residues. Germline CDR1 is MNHEY and CDR2 is SVGAGI. Trimming removed 7 bases from V and 6 bases from J, with 12 bases in between. The CDR3 reads CASTLPGDGYTF. Written as DNA, the CDR3 is TGTGCCAGCACCCTACCGGGGGATGGCTACACCTTC.

The genes are TRBV6-5 and TRBJ2-5; tentatively, D is TRBD2 (6 bases). The germline V gene has CDR1 MNHEY and CDR2 SVGAGI. V shed 7 bases and J shed 5 bases, with 17 bases lying between them. The CDR3 extends over 14 amino acids. The CDR3 nucleotides read TGTGCCAGCATGGGAGCGGGCGGAGGGGAGACCCAGTACTTC. As protein: CASMGAGGGETQYF.

The rearrangement uses TRBV4-1 and TRBJ2-3, with D perhaps matching TRBD2 (6 bases). The CDR3 sequence is 18 residues long. V lost 1 base to trimming and J lost 0 bases, with 17 bases between them. Germline V gene lookup returns CDR1 MGHRA and CDR2 YSYEKL. The CDR3 region is CASSQVAGTPTSTDTQYF. CDR3 sequence (DNA): TGCGCCAGCAGCCAAGTCGCCGGGACTCCCACTAGCACAGATACGCAGTATTTT.

This chain joins TRBV24-1 and TRBJ1-2; D gene ambiguous. CDR3 length equals 15 residues. Germline V gene lookup returns CDR1 KGHDR and CDR2 SFDVKD. Trimming took off 4 bases at V and 5 bases at J, with 16 bases between the two ends. The CDR3 nucleotides are TGTGCCACCAGTGACAGCGAGAACTCCATTTATGGCTACACCTTC. As protein: CATSDSENSIYGYTF.

The rearrangement links TRBV6-2 or TRBV6-3 to TRBJ2-1, with a tentative D call TRBD2 (5 bases). The germline CDR1 and CDR2 sequences are MNHEY and SVGEGT. The CDR3 is made up of 14 amino acids. V was pared by 2 bases and J by 4 bases, with 9 bases between. The chain's CDR3 is CASSYRESYNEQFF. The CDR3 DNA reads as TGTGCCAGCAGTTACAGGGAGAGTTACAATGAGCAGTTCTTC.

The chain uses TRBV7-9 and TRBJ1-3, with D uncertain. CDR1 is SEHNR, CDR2 FQNEAQ, per germline (reference sequence). This CDR3 has 15 amino acids. V was pared by 5 bases and J by 0 bases, with 11 bases between. CDR3 in DNA: TGTGCCAGCAGCCAAGACGCTCGCTCTGGAAACACCATATATTTT. It translates to CASSQDARSGNTIYF.

The chain recombines TRBV3-1 with TRBJ2-7; 9 nucleotides align to TRBD1. The germline gives CDR1 LGHDT, CDR2 YNNKEL (reference sequence). The length of the CDR3 is 15 residues. Trimming took 1 base from V and 2 from J; bases not matched to a gene: 3. The CDR3 DNA reads as TGTGCCAGCAGCCAAGGACAGGGGGTTACCTACGAGCAGTACTTC. Translation gives CASSQGQGVTYEQYF.

The CDR3 loop is CASSSDSIYVGEQYF. DNA of the CDR3: TGTGCCAGCAGCTCTGACAGTATCTACGTGGGCGAGCAGTACTTC. V gene TRBV7-9 combines with J gene TRBJ2-7; a weak D match, TRBD1 (5 bases). The germline gives CDR1 SEHNR, CDR2 FQNEAQ (reference sequence). The CDR3 contains 15 residues. V shed 4 bases and J shed 6 bases, with 19 bases lying between them.

Only a few counts were recorded for this clonotype. The chain recombines TRBV6-1 with TRBJ2-1, with 14 bases fitting TRBD2. Germline loops: CDR1 MNHNS, CDR2 SASEGT. J was trimmed by 7 bases and V by 3 bases; bases with no gene match: 11. The CDR3 covers 18 residues. CDR3 sequence reads: CASSDGGTSGSMGNEQFF. DNA for the CDR3: TGTGCCAGCAGTGACGGTGGGACTAGCGGGAGTATGGGTAATGAGCAGTTCTTC.

The chain recombines TRBV13 with TRBJ2-3; TRBD1 aligns across 10 bases. CDR1 is PRHDT and CDR2 is FYEKMQ in the germline V gene (reference sequence). Unmatched junction bases numbered 4, after V lost 4 bases and J lost 6 bases. This CDR3 region has 14 residues. The CDR3 DNA follows: TGTGCCAGCAGCTCCTCGGGACAGGGGGATACGCAGTATTTT. Translation gives CASSSSGQGDTQYF.

This chain joins TRBV18 and TRBJ1-3; D remains ambiguous. The CDR3 totals 14 residues. From germline, CDR1 is KGHSH and CDR2 LQKENI. V gave up 3 bases and J gave up 4 bases, with 10 bases separating them. CDR3: CASSPPWTGNTIYF. DNA for the CDR3: TGTGCCAGCTCACCCCCTTGGACGGGAAACACCATATATTTT.

The chain links TRBV5-5 to TRBJ2-3, with D unresolved. Germline V gene sequence: CDR1 SGHKS, CDR2 YYEKEE (reference sequence). V gave up 3 bases and J gave up 1 base, with 9 bases separating them. This CDR3 region has 14 residues. Here the CDR3 reads CASSYRAGTDTQYF. Written as DNA, the CDR3 is TGTGCCAGCAGCTACCGGGCCGGCACAGATACGCAGTATTTT.

The chain joins TRBV3-1 to TRBJ2-5; the D call may be TRBD1 or TRBD2 (5 bases each). The CDR3 covers 14 residues. In germline, CDR1 is LGHDT, CDR2 YNNKEL (reference sequence). V lost 4 bases and J 4 bases, leaving 13 bases between the germline ends. The DNA for the CDR3 is TGTGCCAGCAGCCGGGGACGTAACGTAGAGACCCAGTACTTC. Protein sequence: CASSRGRNVETQYF.